The rows below give T cell receptor beta chains drawn from one sample of a study of PD-1 blockade in classical Hodgkin lymphoma. Measured with immunoSEQ multiplex PCR; TCRdb has only the in-frame clones, and not every one. Of tens of thousands of clones listed, approximately 74% were seen once; the top ten hold about 3.3%. The sample here was peripheral blood mononuclear cells (PBMCs), taken before the second cycle of nivolumab. These TCRs come from a human donor with classical Hodgkin lymphoma. Each CDR3 is given with its conserved first and last residue. The order of the fields is J gene, V gene, CDR3 protein.

J: TRBJ1-2; V: TRBV28; CDR3: CATSFPDQFYGYTF
J: TRBJ2-7; V: TRBV11-1; CDR3: CASSLIPGLSYEQYF
J: TRBJ2-1; V: TRBV5-4; CDR3: CASSLAPGLTGNEQFF
J: TRBJ2-1; V: TRBV21-1; CDR3: CASSSSGGDHNYNEQFF
J: TRBJ1-3; V: TRBV6-5; CDR3: CASSWGNTIYF
J: TRBJ2-2; V: TRBV29-1; CDR3: CSVEGGDTGELFF
J: TRBJ1-5; V: TRBV9; CDR3: CASSAGQGTQPQHF
J: TRBJ2-7; V: TRBV18; CDR3: CASSPGTVFYEQYF
J: TRBJ1-6; V: TRBV30; CDR3: CAWSLLESLNSPLHF
J: TRBJ2-7; V: TRBV5-3; CDR3: CASSLTGSSYEQYF
J: TRBJ2-7; V: TRBV18; CDR3: CASSRIPLSEQYF
J: TRBJ1-1; V: TRBV11-3; CDR3: CASSLGMNTEAFF
J: TRBJ1-2; V: TRBV11-2; CDR3: CASSLYDSEGYTF
J: TRBJ2-7; V: TRBV5-1; CDR3: CASSFQMSSYEQYF
J: TRBJ1-5; V: TRBV19; CDR3: CASSVLGPYQPQHF
J: TRBJ2-6; V: TRBV6-1; CDR3: CASSEGATVWGANVLTF
J: TRBJ1-1; V: TRBV11-2; CDR3: CASSLGWGMQGAEAFF
J: TRBJ1-2; V: TRBV7-9; CDR3: CASSLMDGYGYTF
J: TRBJ2-1; V: TRBV5-1; CDR3: CASSLTSGYNEQFF
J: TRBJ2-1; V: TRBV30; CDR3: CAWRRLEEQFF
J: TRBJ1-4; V: TRBV7-9; CDR3: CASIGSGWDEKLFF
J: TRBJ1-1; V: TRBV5-6; CDR3: CASSLGGYRVEAFF
J: TRBJ2-3; V: TRBV10-3; CDR3: CAISEGFGALSTDTQYF
J: TRBJ1-6; V: TRBV12-5; CDR3: CASAMTGVDSPLHF
J: TRBJ1-1; V: TRBV4-3; CDR3: CASSLGTLKDTEAFF
J: TRBJ1-1; V: TRBV29-1; CDR3: CSVAGYYVTEAFF
J: TRBJ1-4; V: TRBV6-5; CDR3: CASSSNRGGGEKLFF
J: TRBJ2-3; V: TRBV5-1; CDR3: CASSTRERGTTDTQYF
J: TRBJ1-6; V: TRBV19; CDR3: CASSVSSKRNSPLHF
J: TRBJ1-2; V: TRBV5-6; CDR3: CASAFKYGYTF
J: TRBJ2-3; V: TRBV11-2; CDR3: CASSLTADTQYF
J: TRBJ2-1; V: TRBV10-3; CDR3: CASGTSGGAAYNEQFF
J: TRBJ1-1; V: TRBV11-1; CDR3: CASSLYEGTNTEAFF
J: TRBJ1-1; V: TRBV9; CDR3: CASSEGFNTEAFF
J: TRBJ2-1; V: TRBV30; CDR3: CAWSTYNEQFF
J: TRBJ1-1; V: TRBV13; CDR3: CASLLGGGGEAFF
J: TRBJ2-5; V: TRBV6-4; CDR3: CASSDIGTVEYQETQYF
J: TRBJ2-7; V: TRBV5-4; CDR3: CASSRTSPDEQYF
J: TRBJ1-5; V: TRBV6-1; CDR3: CASSEDDSYSNQPQHF
J: TRBJ1-4; V: TRBV19; CDR3: CASSPGRDEKLFF
J: TRBJ2-1; V: TRBV9; CDR3: CASSVIPGNEQFF